The present T cell receptor beta chain was sequenced within a study of blood T cells in healthy people across ages. Note on this clonotype: Its antigen remains unknown.

A sample-barcoded 5' primer and a J-beta primer mix were used in a second PCR of roughly 6 to 11 cycles. Each cDNA was tagged by a template-switch adaptor containing 12 random nucleotides. TCRdb recomputed calls from the 5' RACE reads with MiXCR, one row per CDR3 protein. This repertoire shows under 950,000 distinct CDR3 sequences, about a fifth found once; its top ten account for around 21%. Per-sample PBMC isolation yielded at least 6.5 million cells. The CDR3 has 12 residues. Germline loops: CDR1 DFQATT, CDR2 SNEGSKA (reference sequence). V shed 5 bases and J 2 bases; nucleotides not matched to a gene: 0. Study-level results: Getting older went along with TCR beta diversity per million T cells dropping roughly linearly. Across samples, TCR beta diversity tracked strongly with naive T cell percentage.

The chain employs TRBV20-1 and TRBJ1-3, with TRBD1 matching over 7 bases. This sequence was found in a man between 65 and 85 years old in good health. The sequenced material came from blood. This chain's CDR3 is CSAQGAGNTIYF. The DNA for the CDR3 is TGCAGTGCTCAGGGGGCTGGAAACACCATATATTTT.